What follows is one TCR beta chain and its context. The antigen is unknown. Germline loops: CDR1 SGHTA, CDR2 FQGNSA. The CDR3 has 15 amino acids. V lost 4 bases, J lost 9 bases, and 10 bases stayed unmatched. This sample stems from a study of beta chain features in type 1 diabetes. Study-level points and caveats: Any PCR bias toward short templates would affect both groups alike.

Every isolated RNA sample was fully reverse transcribed, so sequencing captured expressed TCRB transcripts. TCRdb keeps only in-frame clones here, not all; method: immunoSEQ multiplex PCR. The table lists fewer than 350,000 clones, roughly 8% of them singletons. V usage is TRBV7-2 and J usage is TRBJ2-2; 8 bases are shared with TRBD1. This sequence was found in a woman aged 18-29 years in good health. The specimen was central memory CD4+ T cells from blood. CDR3: CASSSIPQGARELFF. As DNA, the CDR3 is TGTGCCAGCAGCTCCATTCCCCAGGGGGCTCGGGAGCTGTTTTTT. Combining the CDR3 with reference TRBV7-2 and TRBJ2-2 gives the whole variable domain GAGVSQSPSNKVTEKGKDVELRCDPISGHTALYWYRQSLGQGLEFLIYFQGNSAPDKSGLPSDRFSAERTGGSVSTLTIQRTQQEDSAVYLCASSSIPQGARELFFGEGSRLTVL.